This T cell receptor beta chain was identified in a study of CD4+ T cells in melanoma. Worth noting for this clone: Its antigen is not identified.

Study-level results: Diverse differentiation states were reported for melanoma neoantigen-specific CD4+ T cells. A reported correlation linked neoantigen-specific CD4+ T cells to CD8+, macrophage and B cell function.

This table comes from immunoSEQ multiplex PCR, and its TCRdb copy is limited to in-frame clones, with some not included. In the table there are fewer than 20,000 clones, 81% of which are singletons. The sequenced sample was cells from a culture (not recorded whether cultured in vitro). This sequence was found in a human donor with melanoma.

CDR3 nucleotides: TGTGCCAGCAGCCAAGATCGCGGAACAGGTTACACTGAAGCTTTCTTT. Translating gives CASSQDRGTGYTEAFF. The V and J genes are TRBV14 and TRBJ1-1; TRBD1 is a possible D gene (5 bases). There are 16 residues in the CDR3. The V and J ends lost 0 bases and 3 bases respectively, with 14 bases between them. Germline V gene lookup returns CDR1 SGHDN and CDR2 FVKESK.